This is a list of T cell receptor beta chains from one sample in a study of T cell responses to AZD1222 COVID-19 vaccine. Method: immunoSEQ multiplex PCR; TCRdb's copy keeps in-frame clones and lacks some. This sample has roughly 51,000 clones, with 80% to 90% found just once. The specimen comprised peripheral blood, sampled 28 days after the second AZD1222 dose. Receptor source: an adult who received the AZD1222 COVID-19 vaccine. Each CDR3 is given with its conserved first and last residue. A D gene is named only where the DNA matches it firmly.

TRBD1	TRBV29-1	TRBJ1-1	CSVVPRAGGNTEAFF	TGCAGCGTTGTCCCAAGGGCAGGGGGGAACACTGAAGCTTTCTTT
TRBD1	TRBV4-1	TRBJ1-4	CASSQLRQGLRTNEKLFF	TGCGCCAGCAGCCAACTACGACAGGGTCTTAGAACTAATGAAAAACTGTTTTTT
NA	TRBV5-5	TRBJ2-1	CASSFSFAEQFF	TGTGCCAGCAGCTTTTCTTTCGCGGAGCAGTTCTTC
NA	TRBV28	TRBJ2-7	CASSQYEQYF	TGTGCCAGCAGCCAGTACGAGCAGTACTTC
NA	TRBV11-3	TRBJ2-2	CASSLDQSGSANTGELFF	TGTGCCAGCAGCTTAGATCAGTCAGGGTCGGCGAACACCGGGGAGCTGTTTTTT
TRBD1	TRBV2	TRBJ1-4	CASGRDRGNEKLFF	TGTGCCAGCGGGCGGGACAGAGGAAATGAAAAACTGTTTTTT
NA	TRBV6-4	TRBJ2-2	CASKTSGNTGELFF	TGTGCCAGCAAAACTAGTGGGAACACCGGGGAGCTGTTTTTT
TRBD2	TRBV11-1	TRBJ2-2	CASSLVTSGSSGELFF	TGTGCCAGCAGCTTAGTGACTAGCGGGAGCTCCGGGGAGCTGTTTTTT
NA	TRBV18	TRBJ2-5	CASSPPPGQETQYF	TGTGCCAGCTCACCACCCCCGGGGCAAGAGACCCAGTACTTC
TRBD1	TRBV28	TRBJ1-1	CASSFSGGGSEAFF	TGTGCCAGCAGTTTTTCAGGGGGAGGTTCTGAAGCTTTCTTT
TRBD1	TRBV2	TRBJ2-3	CASSEELQGADTQYF	TGTGCCAGCAGTGAAGAGCTCCAGGGGGCAGATACGCAGTATTTT
NA	TRBV10-3	TRBJ2-6	CAISETDSYSGANVLTF	TGTGCCATCAGTGAGACGGACTCATACTCTGGGGCCAACGTCCTGACTTTC
NA	TRBV6-5	TRBJ2-7	CASSADSNLYEQYF	TGTGCCAGCAGCGCCGACAGTAATCTCTACGAGCAGTACTTC
TRBD2	TRBV7-8	TRBJ2-1	CASSPRLAGGGSSYNEQFF	TGTGCCAGCAGCCCCCGACTAGCGGGAGGGGGGAGCTCCTACAATGAGCAGTTCTTC
NA	TRBV28	TRBJ2-5	CASSSQLTGRRAETQYF	TGTGCCAGCAGCTCCCAACTGACAGGGAGGCGGGCGGAGACCCAGTACTTC
NA	TRBV11-2	TRBJ1-2	CASSLSQSYGYTF	TGTGCCAGCAGCTTATCACAGTCCTATGGCTACACCTTC
TRBD1	TRBV3-1/TRBV3-2	TRBJ1-5	CASSQGTGGPRPQHF	TGTGCCAGCAGCCAAGGAACAGGGGGCCCAAGGCCCCAGCATTTT